Here is one TCR beta chain with its context. Its antigen is unknown. Profiled with immunoSEQ multiplex PCR; TCRdb holds only in-frame clones, not every one. The repertoire holds roughly 120,000 clones, with 92% as singletons. This sample was taken from a study of T cell responses to AZD1222 COVID-19 vaccine. Study findings and constraints: White British people made up most donors, females outnumbered males, and clonal diversity was possibly underestimated. Repertoires were collected only later (after the peak T cell response had occurred). Baseline seropositives among AZD1222 recipients totaled only five to seven.

Second-dose schedules of about 4 or about 12 weeks were combined. The V and J ends lost 0 bases and 4 bases, in that order; junction bases with no gene match: 14. There are 19 residues in the CDR3. CDR1 is LGHNA, CDR2 YNFKEQ, per germline. The sample consisted of peripheral blood, taken 28 days after the second AZD1222 dose. The chain carries TRBV4-2 and TRBJ2-4, with 8 bases aligning to TRBD1. The sequence derives from an adult who received the AZD1222 COVID-19 vaccine. The CDR3 DNA sequence: TGTGCCAGCAGCCAAGAGGGCACTACAGGGGGGCCTCCTAAAAACATTCAGTACTTC. It codes for CASSQEGTTGGPPKNIQYF.